The rows below give T cell receptor beta chains drawn from one sample of a study of shared clonotypes between healthy human individuals. Repertoires were generated with immunoSEQ multiplex PCR, while TCRdb's copy carries only in-frame clones and drops some. Of roughly 2,000,000 clones listed, approximately 92% are singletons. Sequencing was done on a sample of naive CD8+ T cells from PBMCs. The receptors shown here come from a man aged 18 to 30 in good health. Some clones in this sample may be carry-over from other donors' samples. The CDR3 runs from the conserved cysteine through the conserved F or W. The D gene is left open where the match is weak. The listing skips clone size in some rows; elsewhere it reads once, few, many or a size class.

TRBJ2-3	TRBV9	.	15	.	CASSVQGSLSDTQYF	TGTGCCAGCAGCGTACAGGGCAGTCTGAGTGATACGCAGTATTTT
TRBJ2-2	TRBV19	.	15	.	CASSTREGVTGELFF	TGTGCCAGTAGTACACGGGAAGGGGTCACCGGGGAGCTGTTTTTT
TRBJ2-7	TRBV27	TRBD2	15	.	CASSLVGSGAYEQYF	TGTGCCAGCAGTTTAGTCGGTAGCGGGGCCTACGAGCAGTACTTC
TRBJ1-1	TRBV4-1	.	15	.	CASSPLHGDHTEAFF	TGCGCCAGCAGCCCCCTTCACGGGGACCACACTGAAGCTTTCTTT
TRBJ2-5	TRBV28	TRBD1	17	.	CASSSAHGTAFGETQYF	TGTGCCAGCAGTTCTGCCCATGGGACAGCCTTTGGGGAGACCCAGTACTTC
TRBJ2-1	TRBV27	TRBD2	16	once	CASSVRGSGSGNEQFF	TGTGCCAGCAGTGTTAGAGGTAGCGGGAGTGGGAATGAGCAGTTCTTC
TRBJ2-7	TRBV27	TRBD2	14	.	CASSTGTSGREQYF	TGTGCCAGCAGTACAGGGACTAGCGGGAGGGAGCAGTACTTC
TRBJ2-1	TRBV19	TRBD1	19	.	CASQSRTWGQVAGGHEQFF	TGTGCCAGCCAGAGCCGTACATGGGGACAGGTAGCCGGCGGTCATGAGCAGTTCTTC
TRBJ2-1	TRBV27	.	16	.	CASSLVATSSYNEQFF	TGTGCCAGCAGTTTGGTTGCGACTAGCTCCTACAATGAGCAGTTCTTC
TRBJ2-3	TRBV9	.	17	.	CASSVGLTGVVADTQYF	TGTGCCAGCAGCGTAGGATTAACGGGAGTAGTAGCAGATACGCAGTATTTT
TRBJ2-3	TRBV5-1	TRBD1	16	once	CASSLKDRGVSDTQYF	TGCGCCAGCAGCCTTAAGGACAGGGGAGTGTCAGATACGCAGTATTTT
TRBJ2-1	TRBV9	.	11	.	CASSQDVEQFF	TGTGCCAGCAGCCAGGACGTGGAGCAGTTCTTC
TRBJ2-7	TRBV28	.	19	.	CASSLNYAPGGISDYEQYF	TGTGCCAGCAGTCTCAACTATGCCCCGGGGGGCATATCGGACTACGAGCAGTACTTC
TRBJ2-2	TRBV7-6	TRBD1	18	once	CASSLTGQGVGNPGELFF	TGTGCCAGCAGCTTAACGGGACAGGGCGTTGGTAACCCCGGGGAGCTGTTTTTT
TRBJ2-1	TRBV29-1	.	13	.	CSVEGIRVNEQFF	TGCAGCGTTGAAGGGATTCGGGTCAATGAGCAGTTCTTC
TRBJ1-2	TRBV5-5	TRBD1	15	.	CASSPGTENYYGYTF	TGTGCCAGCAGCCCCGGGACAGAGAATTACTATGGCTACACCTTC
TRBJ1-2	TRBV7-9	.	11	.	CASSLGLSRTF	TGTGCCAGCAGCTTAGGACTATCGCGAACCTTC
TRBJ1-1	TRBV5-1	.	15	.	CASSLEATLNTEAFF	TGCGCCAGCAGCTTGGAGGCGACATTGAACACTGAAGCTTTCTTT
TRBJ2-1	TRBV28	TRBD1	14	once	CASSPDRGSNEQFF	TGTGCCAGCAGTCCCGACAGGGGGAGCAATGAGCAGTTCTTC
TRBJ2-5	TRBV19	.	13	.	CAGGDPAVGAQYF	TGTGCCGGTGGCGACCCCGCTGTTGGGGCCCAGTACTTC
TRBJ1-1	TRBV11-2	.	16	.	CASSLDPITLDTEAFF	TGTGCCAGCAGCTTAGATCCCATTACTCTAGACACTGAAGCTTTCTTT
TRBJ1-5	TRBV14	TRBD1	16	.	CASRTPGQYSNQPQHF	TGTGCCAGCAGAACCCCGGGACAGTATAGCAATCAGCCCCAGCATTTT
TRBJ1-5	TRBV27	.	15	.	CASSPKAGKNQPQHF	TGTGCCAGCAGTCCGAAGGCCGGTAAGAATCAGCCCCAGCATTTT
TRBJ1-1	TRBV19	.	12	.	CASYPGGDEAFF	TGTGCCAGTTACCCCGGGGGGGATGAAGCTTTCTTT
TRBJ2-5	TRBV9	.	14	once	CASSVGIGQETQYF	TGTGCCAGCAGCGTAGGAATAGGCCAAGAGACCCAGTACTTC